These 26 T cell receptor beta chains originate from one sample sequenced in a study of radiotherapy plus CTLA-4 blockade in lung cancer. Profiled with immunoSEQ multiplex PCR; TCRdb holds only in-frame clones, not every one. This sample has about 72,000 clones, with about 80% found just once. The source material was peripheral blood, sampled from a patient treated with radiotherapy plus ipilimumab. The receptors derive from a human donor with non-small cell lung cancer who had a partial response to radiotherapy plus ipilimumab.

The chain is built from TRBV2 and TRBJ2-7, with 11 bases lining up with TRBD1. This CDR3 has 13 amino acids. Germline V gives CDR1 SNHLY, CDR2 FYNNEI. The ends lost 6 bases at V and 6 bases at J; junction bases unmatched: 4. The CDR3 protein is CASSGQGATEQYF. CDR3 nucleotides: TGTGCCAGCAGCGGACAGGGGGCAACCGAGCAGTACTTC.

This clone was seen a handful of times. The chain has TRBV7-9 and TRBJ2-1; 8 nucleotides line up with TRBD2. Germline-derived CDR1 and CDR2 are SEHNR and FQNEAQ (reference sequence). The CDR3 totals 15 residues. J gave up 2 bases and V 5 bases, and 5 bases lay outside the gene matches. The CDR3 loop reads CASSLSGSAYNEQFF. The CDR3 DNA sequence: TGTGCCAGCAGCCTGAGCGGGAGCGCCTACAATGAGCAGTTCTTC.

This clone was counted between two and nine times. The rearrangement links TRBV9 to TRBJ2-2, with D possibly TRBD2 on 6 matching bases. Germline lookup yields CDR1 SGDLS and CDR2 YYNGEE. The CDR3 runs 15 residues. Trimming pared 3 bases from V and 0 bases from J, leaving 9 bases between. CDR3 DNA sequence: TGTGCCAGCAGCGGGAGACTAGCGAACACCGGGGAGCTGTTTTTT. Protein product: CASSGRLANTGELFF.

This clone occurred once. V gene TRBV11-2 combines with J gene TRBJ2-1; a weak D match, TRBD2 (6 bases). This CDR3 spans 14 amino acids. V lost 2 bases, J lost 7 bases, and 12 bases lay in between. Germline CDR1 reads SGHAT; CDR2 reads FQNNGV. The CDR3, as DNA: TGTGCCAGCAGCTTAACGGGAGTAAGGAATGAGCAGTTCTTC. Translating it yields CASSLTGVRNEQFF.

The chain couples TRBV28 to TRBJ2-5, with D possibly being TRBD2 (6 bases). Deletions cut 6 bases from V and 5 bases from J, with 19 bases between. There are 15 residues in the CDR3. Germline V gene data show CDR1 as MDHEN and CDR2 as SYDVKM. The CDR3 reads CASRTPAGPGETQYF. CDR3 nucleotides: TGTGCCAGCAGAACTCCTGCGGGACCGGGGGAGACCCAGTACTTC.

This rearrangement joins TRBV28 to TRBJ2-7, with TRBD2 matching over 8 bases. Trimming cost V 10 bases and J 2 bases; bases outside gene matches: 16. CDR3 size: 16 residues. Germline lookup yields CDR1 MDHEN and CDR2 SYDVKM. CDR3 region: CATLPAAGGQPYEQYF. The CDR3 nucleotides read TGTGCCACTCTCCCGGCGGCGGGAGGCCAACCCTACGAGCAGTACTTC.

CDR3 nucleotides: TGTGCCAGCAGCTTAGATCGAGGTGGAGGGGGCCGCGAGCAGTACTTC. Translated: CASSLDRGGGGREQYF. J is TRBJ2-7 and V is TRBV11-2; D possibly corresponds to TRBD1 (7 bases). Germline-derived CDR1 and CDR2 are SGHAT and FQNNGV. Deletions cut 0 bases from V and 6 bases from J, with 18 bases between. This CDR3 contains 16 residues.

The chain is built from TRBV5-4 and TRBJ2-5, with D possibly being TRBD2 (5 bases). Germline loops: CDR1 SGHNT, CDR2 YYREEE (reference sequence). Trimming left V 0 bases short and J 5 bases short, with 11 bases between. The CDR3 contains 14 residues. The CDR3 DNA is TGTGCCAGCAGCTTGGGTAGCGAACGGGAGACCCAGTACTTC. This encodes CASSLGSERETQYF.

The chain uses TRBV7-6 and TRBJ2-1; D remains unclear. From germline, CDR1 is SGHVS and CDR2 FNYEAQ. Trimming took off 0 bases at V and 7 bases at J, with 10 bases between the two ends. This CDR3 has 14 amino acids. CDR3 protein: CASSLASSSNEQFF. CDR3 nucleotide sequence: TGTGCCAGCAGCTTAGCGAGTTCAAGTAATGAGCAGTTCTTC.

The J gene is TRBJ2-1, the V gene TRBV19; tentatively, D is TRBD2 (5 bases). Trimming stripped 3 bases from V and 9 bases from J, with 9 bases between. Germline CDR1 LNHDA, CDR2 SQIVND (reference sequence). There are 12 residues in the CDR3. DNA of the CDR3: TGTGCCAGTAGTATTTCCACTAGTGAGCAGTTCTTC. This encodes CASSISTSEQFF.

The J gene is TRBJ1-2, the V gene TRBV29-1, with a tentative D call TRBD1 (5 bases). Trimming took 5 bases from V and 8 from J, leaving 24 bases between them. CDR3 length: 15 residues. Germline V gives CDR1 SQVTM, CDR2 ANQGSEA. CDR3 amino acids: CSVLETQGPMGGYTF. The CDR3 nucleotides read TGCAGCGTTCTCGAAACGCAGGGCCCCATGGGAGGCTACACCTTC.

The CDR3 loop reads CASSQRGLSYEQYF. The CDR3 DNA is TGTGCCAGCAGCCAAAGGGGGCTCTCCTACGAGCAGTACTTC. This sequence joins TRBV14 and TRBJ2-7; TRBD1 agrees at 7 bases. The V gene end was trimmed by 2 bases and the J gene end by 0 bases; junction bases not matched to a gene: 1. The CDR3 loop spans 14 amino acids. Germline values: CDR1 SGHDN, CDR2 FVKESK. The full variable domain, rest sourced from reference TRBV14 and TRBJ2-7, is EAGVTQFPSHSVIEKGQTVTLRCDPISGHDNLYWYRRVMGKEIKFLLHFVKESKQDESGMPNNRFLAERTGGTYSTLKVQPAELEDSGVYFCASSQRGLSYEQYFGPGTRLTVT.

The J gene is TRBJ2-1, the V gene TRBV18; TRBD2 matches 8 bases. The CDR3 consists of 14 residues. The V gene end was trimmed by 0 bases and the J gene end by 7 bases; junction bases not matched to a gene: 2. Germline values: CDR1 KGHSH, CDR2 LQKENI. The CDR3 DNA reads as TGTGCCAGCTCACCACCCAGCGGGAGTAATGAGCAGTTCTTC. Translated: CASSPPSGSNEQFF.

V and J are TRBV13 and TRBJ2-2; TRBD2 might be the D (5 bases). V was clipped by 5 bases and J by 1 base, with 5 bases between them. This CDR3 is 13 amino acids long. CDR1 and CDR2 (germline): PRHDT, FYEKMQ (reference sequence). The CDR3, as DNA: TGTGCCAGCAGCGGAGGGAACACCGGGGAGCTGTTTTTT. As protein: CASSGGNTGELFF.

This chain links TRBV6-1 with TRBJ2-7; possible D gene TRBD2, 5 bases. From germline, CDR1 is MNHNS and CDR2 SASEGT. V was trimmed by 5 bases and J by 4 bases, leaving 15 bases between them. This CDR3 has 14 residues. Here the CDR3 reads CASSLQGRGYEQYF. DNA for the CDR3: TGTGCCAGCAGTCTTCAAGGGAGAGGTTACGAGCAGTACTTC.

The gene calls are TRBV5-5 and TRBJ1-1, with D uncertain. Per the germline V gene, CDR1 is SGHKS and CDR2 is YYEKEE (reference sequence). V was shortened by 0 bases and J by 0 bases, with 6 bases between the two germline ends. The CDR3 runs to 14 residues. CDR3 amino acids: CASSLVAVNTEAFF. The CDR3 nucleotides read TGTGCCAGCAGCTTGGTTGCAGTGAACACTGAAGCTTTCTTT.

The chain employs TRBV7-9 and TRBJ2-1, with D perhaps TRBD2 (5 bases). The CDR3 runs 16 residues. V lost 2 bases and J lost 0, with 11 bases in between. CDR1 and CDR2 from the germline V gene are SEHNR and FQNEAQ (reference sequence). DNA of the CDR3: TGTGCCAGCAGCTTATGGCTTGCGGGCTCCTACAATGAGCAGTTCTTC. This encodes CASSLWLAGSYNEQFF.

This clone has more than one count but fewer than ten. This chain links TRBV30 with TRBJ2-3; 8 bases match TRBD2. The junction had 8 bases not matched to a gene; V was cut back by 2 bases and J by 1 base. Germline CDR1 GTSNPN, CDR2 SVGIG (reference sequence). The length of the CDR3 is 16 residues. The CDR3 bases are TGTGCCTGGAGTCCATACGGGCGGGGGGGCACAGATACGCAGTATTTT. Translated: CAWSPYGRGGTDTQYF.

The genes are TRBV27 and TRBJ1-5; TRBD1 aligns across 7 bases. Germline CDR1 MNHEY, CDR2 SMNVEV (reference sequence). After removal of 3 bases from V and 8 bases from J, the junction contained 4 bases not matched to a gene. The CDR3 has 13 amino acids. Here the CDR3 reads CASSFRGTEPQHF. The CDR3, as DNA: TGTGCCAGCAGTTTTCGAGGGACAGAGCCCCAGCATTTT.

This rearrangement joins TRBV27 to TRBJ1-1; 7 nucleotides align to TRBD1. The CDR3 consists of 13 residues. CDR1 is MNHEY, CDR2 SMNVEV, per germline (reference sequence). V lost 3 bases and J lost 4; bases outside the gene matches: 2. CDR3 in DNA: TGTGCCAGCAGTTTCGGGACAGCCACTGAAGCTTTCTTT. It codes for CASSFGTATEAFF.

This chain joins TRBV30 and TRBJ2-7; D is uncertain. This CDR3 comprises 12 residues. V lost 2 bases and J 4 bases, leaving 9 bases between the germline ends. Per germline, CDR1 GTSNPN and CDR2 SVGIG (reference sequence). The DNA of the CDR3 is TGTGCCTGGAGTTCCCCTAGGTACGAGCAGTACTTC. Translation gives CAWSSPRYEQYF.

This clone was detected once. This sequence joins TRBV5-4 and TRBJ1-2; no reliable D call. The CDR3 totals 12 residues. Trimming cost V 4 bases and J 6 bases, with 10 bases left between them. CDR1 is SGHNT and CDR2 is YYREEE in the germline V gene (reference sequence). The CDR3 bases are TGTGCCAGCAGCCCCGACGAGGATGGCTACACCTTC. Amino acid sequence: CASSPDEDGYTF.

This CDR3 reads CASSQDPTGEFGYTF. CDR3 sequence (DNA): TGTGCCAGCAGCCAAGATCCGACAGGGGAATTTGGCTACACCTTC. The V gene is TRBV4-2, the J gene TRBJ1-2; 8 bases fit TRBD1. J lost 7 bases, V lost 0 bases, and 7 bases had no gene match. Germline CDR1 is LGHNA and CDR2 is YNFKEQ. This CDR3 contains 15 residues.

This clone has a single count. The rearrangement links TRBV14 to TRBJ1-1, with 8 bases lining up with TRBD1. V lost 1 base to trimming and J lost 10 bases; unmatched junction nucleotides: 8. The germline CDR1 and CDR2 sequences are SGHDN and FVKESK. CDR3 length equals 14 residues. In DNA form, the CDR3 reads TGTGCCAGCAGCCAAGGTGCAGGGGGCAGGCGAGCTTTCTTT. It is translated as CASSQGAGGRRAFF.

This clone was counted only a few times. V and J are TRBV2 and TRBJ2-7; weak D call: TRBD2 (6 bases). The germline gives CDR1 SNHLY, CDR2 FYNNEI. The CDR3 has 14 amino acids. The CDR3 DNA sequence: TGTGCTTCTGTCCCGGGACTGGGCTCCTACGAGCAGTACTTC. This sequence encodes CASVPGLGSYEQYF.

This sequence joins TRBV6-4 and TRBJ2-3, with TRBD2 matching over 11 bases. Germline V lookup: CDR1 MRHNA, CDR2 SNTAGT. J lost 2 bases, V lost 4 bases, and 11 bases had no gene match. The CDR3 is 18 amino acids. The CDR3 DNA sequence: TGTGCCAGCAGTGTGTCACTAGCGGGAGTGGGGACCACAGATACGCAGTATTTT. Its translation is CASSVSLAGVGTTDTQYF.